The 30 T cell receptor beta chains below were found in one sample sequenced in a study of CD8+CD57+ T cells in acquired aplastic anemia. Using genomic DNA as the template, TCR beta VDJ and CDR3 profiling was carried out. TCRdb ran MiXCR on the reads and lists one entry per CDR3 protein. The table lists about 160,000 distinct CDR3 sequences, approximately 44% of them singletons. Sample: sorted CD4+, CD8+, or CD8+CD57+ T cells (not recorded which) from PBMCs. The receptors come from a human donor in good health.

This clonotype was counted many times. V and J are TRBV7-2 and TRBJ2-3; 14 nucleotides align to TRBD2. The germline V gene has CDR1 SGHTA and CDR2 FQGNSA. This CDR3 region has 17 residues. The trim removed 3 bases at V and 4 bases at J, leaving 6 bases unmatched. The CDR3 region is CASSFRLAGGQADTQYF. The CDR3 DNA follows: TGTGCCAGCAGCTTTAGACTAGCGGGGGGGCAAGCAGATACGCAGTATTTT.

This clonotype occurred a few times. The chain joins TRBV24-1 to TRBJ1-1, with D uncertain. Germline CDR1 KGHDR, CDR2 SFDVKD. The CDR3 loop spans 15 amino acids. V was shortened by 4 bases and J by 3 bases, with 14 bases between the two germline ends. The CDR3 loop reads CATSDLTKADTEAFF. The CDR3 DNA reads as TGTGCCACCAGTGACCTAACTAAGGCGGACACTGAAGCTTTCTTT.

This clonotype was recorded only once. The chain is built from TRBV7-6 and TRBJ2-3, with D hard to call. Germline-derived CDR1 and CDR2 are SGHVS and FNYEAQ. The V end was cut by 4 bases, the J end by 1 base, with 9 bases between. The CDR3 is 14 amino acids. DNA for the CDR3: TGTGCCAGCAGCTCTCGATCAGGCACAGATACGCAGTATTTT. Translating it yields CASSSRSGTDTQYF. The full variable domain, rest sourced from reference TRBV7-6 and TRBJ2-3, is GAGVSQSPRYKVTKRGQDVALRCDPISGHVSLYWYRQALGQGPEFLTYFNYEAQQDKSGLPNDRFSAERPEGSISTLTIQRTEQRDSAMYRCASSSRSGTDTQYFGPGTRLTVL.

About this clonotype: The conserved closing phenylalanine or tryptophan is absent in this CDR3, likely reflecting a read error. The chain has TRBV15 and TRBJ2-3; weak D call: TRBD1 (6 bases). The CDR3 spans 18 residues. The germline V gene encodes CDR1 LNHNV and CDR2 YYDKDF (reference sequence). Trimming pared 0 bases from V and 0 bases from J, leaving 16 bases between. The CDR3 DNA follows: TGTGCCACCAGCAGAGAGCTAAGGGGAAGGGGGAGCACAGATACGCAGTATCTT. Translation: CATSRELRGRGSTDTQYL.

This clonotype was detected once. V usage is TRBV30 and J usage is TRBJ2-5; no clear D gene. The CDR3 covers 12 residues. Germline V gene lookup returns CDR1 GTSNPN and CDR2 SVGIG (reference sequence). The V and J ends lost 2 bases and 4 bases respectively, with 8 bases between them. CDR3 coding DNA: TGTGCCTGGAGTTTATCCACAGAGACCCAGTACTTC. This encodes CAWSLSTETQYF.

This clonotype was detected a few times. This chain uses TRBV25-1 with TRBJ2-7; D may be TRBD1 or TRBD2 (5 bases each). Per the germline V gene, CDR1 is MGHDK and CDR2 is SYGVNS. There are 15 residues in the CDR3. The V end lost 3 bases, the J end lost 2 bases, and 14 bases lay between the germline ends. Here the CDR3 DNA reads TGTGCCAGCAGTGATCGAAGGGACGGAGCCTACGAGCAGTACTTC. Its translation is CASSDRRDGAYEQYF.

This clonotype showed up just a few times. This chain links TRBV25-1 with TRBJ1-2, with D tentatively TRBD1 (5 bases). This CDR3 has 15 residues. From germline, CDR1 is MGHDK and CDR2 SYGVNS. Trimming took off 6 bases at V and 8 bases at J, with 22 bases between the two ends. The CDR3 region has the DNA TGTGCCAGCAGCCCCGCCCCACAGGCCAGAGAGGGCTACACCTTC. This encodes CASSPAPQAREGYTF.

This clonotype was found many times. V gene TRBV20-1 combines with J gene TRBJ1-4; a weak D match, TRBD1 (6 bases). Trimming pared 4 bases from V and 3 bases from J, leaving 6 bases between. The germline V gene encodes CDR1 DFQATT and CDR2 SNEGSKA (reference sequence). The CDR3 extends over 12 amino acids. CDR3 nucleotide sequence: TGCAGTGCTAAGGGGGCTAATGAAAAACTGTTTTTT. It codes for CSAKGANEKLFF.

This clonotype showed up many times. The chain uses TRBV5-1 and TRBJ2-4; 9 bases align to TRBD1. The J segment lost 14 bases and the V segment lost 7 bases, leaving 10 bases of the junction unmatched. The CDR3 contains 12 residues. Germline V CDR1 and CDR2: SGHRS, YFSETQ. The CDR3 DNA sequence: TGCGCCAGCTCAGGAGGGACAGGGTCGAAGTACTTC. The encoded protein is CASSGGTGSKYF.

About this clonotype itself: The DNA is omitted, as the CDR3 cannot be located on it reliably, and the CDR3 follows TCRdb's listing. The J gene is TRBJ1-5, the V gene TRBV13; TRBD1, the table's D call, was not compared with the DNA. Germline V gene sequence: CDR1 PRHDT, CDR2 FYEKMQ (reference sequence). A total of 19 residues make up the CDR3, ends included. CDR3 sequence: CASSFYICSAHYRDQPQHF.

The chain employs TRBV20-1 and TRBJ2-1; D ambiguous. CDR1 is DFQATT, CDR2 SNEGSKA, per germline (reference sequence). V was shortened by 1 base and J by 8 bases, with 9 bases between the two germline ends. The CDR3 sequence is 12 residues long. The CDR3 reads CSARGPADEQFF. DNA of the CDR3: TGCAGTGCTAGAGGGCCGGCGGATGAGCAGTTCTTC.

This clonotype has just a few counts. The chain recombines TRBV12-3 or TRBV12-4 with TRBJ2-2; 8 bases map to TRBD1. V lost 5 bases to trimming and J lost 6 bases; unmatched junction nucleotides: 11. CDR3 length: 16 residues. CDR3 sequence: CASSLQGAGVAGELFF. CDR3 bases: TGTGCCAGCAGTCTGCAGGGGGCTGGTGTTGCCGGGGAGCTGTTTTTT.

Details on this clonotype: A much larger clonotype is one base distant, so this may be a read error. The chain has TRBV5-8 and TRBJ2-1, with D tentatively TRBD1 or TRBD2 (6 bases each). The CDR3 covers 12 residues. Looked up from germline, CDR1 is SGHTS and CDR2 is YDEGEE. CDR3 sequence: CASSRRGAEGSF. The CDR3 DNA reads TGTGCCAGCAGTCGGAGGGGGGCCGAGGGGTCCTTC.

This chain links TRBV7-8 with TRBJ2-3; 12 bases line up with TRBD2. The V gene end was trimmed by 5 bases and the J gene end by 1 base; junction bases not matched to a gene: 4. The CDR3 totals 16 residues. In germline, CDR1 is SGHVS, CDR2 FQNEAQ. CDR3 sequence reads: CASSTLAGGRTDTQYF. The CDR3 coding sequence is TGTGCCAGCAGCACACTAGCGGGGGGACGCACAGATACGCAGTATTTT. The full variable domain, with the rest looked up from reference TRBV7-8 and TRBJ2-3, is GAGVSQSPRYKVAKRGQDVALRCDPISGHVSLFWYQQALGQGPEFLTYFQNEAQLDKSGLPSDRFFAERPEGSVSTLKIQRTQQEDSAVYLCASSTLAGGRTDTQYFGPGTRLTVL.

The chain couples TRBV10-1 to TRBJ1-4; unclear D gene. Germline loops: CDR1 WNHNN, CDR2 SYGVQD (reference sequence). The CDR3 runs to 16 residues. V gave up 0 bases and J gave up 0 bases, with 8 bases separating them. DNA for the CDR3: TGCGCCAGCAGTGAGTCGATCAGTCCAACTAATGAAAAACTGTTTTTT. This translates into CASSESISPTNEKLFF.

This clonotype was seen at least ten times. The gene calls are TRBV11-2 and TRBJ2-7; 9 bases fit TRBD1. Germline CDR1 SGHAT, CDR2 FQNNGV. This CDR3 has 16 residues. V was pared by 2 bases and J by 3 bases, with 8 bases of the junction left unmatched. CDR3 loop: CASSLRFPGQGYEQYF. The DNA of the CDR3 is TGTGCCAGCAGCTTAAGGTTCCCGGGACAGGGCTACGAGCAGTACTTC.

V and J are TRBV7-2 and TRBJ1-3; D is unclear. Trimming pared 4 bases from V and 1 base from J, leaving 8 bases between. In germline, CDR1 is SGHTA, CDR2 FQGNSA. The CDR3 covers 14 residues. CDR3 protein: CASSSYPSGNTIYF. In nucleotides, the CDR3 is TGTGCCAGCAGCTCCTACCCTTCTGGAAACACCATATATTTT.

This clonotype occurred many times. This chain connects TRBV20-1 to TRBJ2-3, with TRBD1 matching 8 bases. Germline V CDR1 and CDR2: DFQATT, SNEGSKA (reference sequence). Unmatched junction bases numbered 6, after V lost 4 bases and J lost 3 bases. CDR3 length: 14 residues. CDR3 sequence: CSATKDRATDTQYF. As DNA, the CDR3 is TGCAGTGCTACTAAGGACAGGGCGACAGATACGCAGTATTTT.

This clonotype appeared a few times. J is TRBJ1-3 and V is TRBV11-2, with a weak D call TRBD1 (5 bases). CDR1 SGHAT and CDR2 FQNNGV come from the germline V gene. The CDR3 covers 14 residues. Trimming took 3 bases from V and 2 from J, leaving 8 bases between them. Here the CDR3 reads CASSFWGAGNTIYF. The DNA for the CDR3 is TGTGCCAGCAGCTTCTGGGGGGCTGGAAACACCATATATTTT.

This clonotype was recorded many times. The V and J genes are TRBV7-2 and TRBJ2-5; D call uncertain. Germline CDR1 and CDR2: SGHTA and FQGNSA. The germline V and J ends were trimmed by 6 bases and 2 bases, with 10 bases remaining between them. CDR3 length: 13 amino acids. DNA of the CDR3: TGTGCCAGCAGTTTACACGGACAAGAGACCCAGTACTTC. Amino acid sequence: CASSLHGQETQYF.

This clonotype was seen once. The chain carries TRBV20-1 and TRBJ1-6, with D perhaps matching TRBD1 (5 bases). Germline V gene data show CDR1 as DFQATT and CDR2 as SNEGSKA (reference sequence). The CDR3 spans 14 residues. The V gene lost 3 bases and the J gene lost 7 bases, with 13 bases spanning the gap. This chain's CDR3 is CSASDSLDNSPLHF. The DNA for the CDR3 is TGCAGTGCTAGTGACAGCCTGGACAATTCACCCCTCCACTTT.

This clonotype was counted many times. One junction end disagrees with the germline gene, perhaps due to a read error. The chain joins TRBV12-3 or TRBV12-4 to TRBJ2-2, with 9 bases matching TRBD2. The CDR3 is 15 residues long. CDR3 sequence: CASSVAGAGSGELFF. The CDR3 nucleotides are TGTGCCAGCAGTGTAGCGGGGGCGGGCAGCGGGGAGCTGTTTTTT.

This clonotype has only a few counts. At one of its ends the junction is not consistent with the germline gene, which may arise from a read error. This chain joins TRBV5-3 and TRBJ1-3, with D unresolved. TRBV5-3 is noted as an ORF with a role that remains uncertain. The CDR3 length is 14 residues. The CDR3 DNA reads TGTGCCAGTAGCTTGGAGGCGCTTGGAAACACCATATATTTT. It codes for CASSLEALGNTIYF.

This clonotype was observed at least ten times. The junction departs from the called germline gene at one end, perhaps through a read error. CDR3 protein: CASSHNEKLFF. The CDR3 DNA is TGCGCCAGCAGTCACAATGAAAAACTGTTTTTT. The chain is built from TRBV16 and TRBJ1-4; D remains ambiguous. Germline V gives CDR1 KGHSY, CDR2 FQNENV. This CDR3 contains 11 residues.

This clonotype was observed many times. Here the CDR3 reads CASSLVQVGNTGELFF. The CDR3 DNA sequence: TGTGCCAGCAGCTTAGTACAGGTGGGGAACACCGGGGAGCTGTTTTTT. The rearrangement uses TRBV11-2 and TRBJ2-2, with a weak D call TRBD1 (5 bases). The germline V and J ends were trimmed by 1 base and 1 base, with 10 bases remaining between them. This CDR3 contains 16 residues. Per germline, CDR1 SGHAT and CDR2 FQNNGV. The full variable domain, rest sourced from reference TRBV11-2 and TRBJ2-2, is EAGVAQSPRYKIIEKRQSVAFWCNPISGHATLYWYQQILGQGPKLLIQFQNNGVVDDSQLPKDRFSAERLKGVDSTLKIQPAKLEDSAVYLCASSLVQVGNTGELFFGEGSRLTVL.

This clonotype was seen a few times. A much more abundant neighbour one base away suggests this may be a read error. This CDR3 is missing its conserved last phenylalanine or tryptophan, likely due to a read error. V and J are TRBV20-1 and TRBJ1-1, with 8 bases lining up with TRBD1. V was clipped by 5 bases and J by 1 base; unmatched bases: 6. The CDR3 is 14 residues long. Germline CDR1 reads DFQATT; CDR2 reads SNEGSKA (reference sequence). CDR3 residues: CSASQTGENTEAFL. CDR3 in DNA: TGCAGTGCTTCCCAGACAGGGGAGAACACTGAAGCTTTCCTT.

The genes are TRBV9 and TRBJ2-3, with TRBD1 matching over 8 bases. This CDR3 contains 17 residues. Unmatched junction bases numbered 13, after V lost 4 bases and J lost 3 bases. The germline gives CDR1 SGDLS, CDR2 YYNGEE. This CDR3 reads CASSKAGGQAVTDTQYF. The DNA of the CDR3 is TGTGCCAGCAGCAAGGCAGGGGGACAGGCCGTAACAGATACGCAGTATTTT.

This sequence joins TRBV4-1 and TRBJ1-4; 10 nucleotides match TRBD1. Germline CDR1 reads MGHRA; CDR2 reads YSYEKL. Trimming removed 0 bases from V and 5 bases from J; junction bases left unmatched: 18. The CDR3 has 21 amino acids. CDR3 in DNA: TGCGCCAGCAGCCAAGAGTTGATGTCCGGAGGTCGGGGACAGGGGAATGAAAAACTGTTTTTT. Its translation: CASSQELMSGGRGQGNEKLFF.

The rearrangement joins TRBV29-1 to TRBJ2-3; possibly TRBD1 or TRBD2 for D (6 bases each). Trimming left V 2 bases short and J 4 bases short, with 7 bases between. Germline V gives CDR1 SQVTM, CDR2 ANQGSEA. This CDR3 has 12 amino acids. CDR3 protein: CSVERGADTQYF. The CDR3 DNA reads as TGCAGCGTTGAAAGGGGGGCAGATACGCAGTATTTT.

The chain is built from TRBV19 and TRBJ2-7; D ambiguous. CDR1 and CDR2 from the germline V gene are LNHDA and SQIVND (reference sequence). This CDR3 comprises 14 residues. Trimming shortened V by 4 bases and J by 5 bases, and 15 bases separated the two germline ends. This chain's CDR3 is CASSTRTPTHEQYF. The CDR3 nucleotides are TGTGCCAGTAGTACGAGGACCCCGACACACGAGCAGTACTTC.